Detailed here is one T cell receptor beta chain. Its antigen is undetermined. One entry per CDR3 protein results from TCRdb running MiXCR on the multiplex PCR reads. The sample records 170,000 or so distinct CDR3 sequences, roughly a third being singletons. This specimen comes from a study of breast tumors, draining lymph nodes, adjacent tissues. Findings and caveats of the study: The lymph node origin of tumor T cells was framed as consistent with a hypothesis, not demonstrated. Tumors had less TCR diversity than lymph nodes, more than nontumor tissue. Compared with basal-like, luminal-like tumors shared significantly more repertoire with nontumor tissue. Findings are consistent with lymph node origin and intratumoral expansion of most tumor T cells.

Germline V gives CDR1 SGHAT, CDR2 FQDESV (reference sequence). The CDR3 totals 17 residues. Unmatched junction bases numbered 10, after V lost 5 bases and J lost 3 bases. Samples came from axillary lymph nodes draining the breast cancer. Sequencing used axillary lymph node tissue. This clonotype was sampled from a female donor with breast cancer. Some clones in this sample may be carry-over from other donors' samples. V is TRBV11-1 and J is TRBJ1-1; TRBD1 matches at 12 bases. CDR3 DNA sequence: TGTGCCAGCAGCCCAGGGACAGGGGGCGCGACCCACACTGAAGCTTTCTTT. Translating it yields CASSPGTGGATHTEAFF. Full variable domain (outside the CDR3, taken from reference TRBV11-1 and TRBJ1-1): EAEVAQSPRYKITEKSQAVAFWCDPISGHATLYWYRQILGQGPELLVQFQDESVVDDSQLPKDRFSAERLKGVDSTLKIQPAELGDSAMYLCASSPGTGGATHTEAFFGQGTRLTVV.